Given below is one TCR beta chain in context. Generated by immunoSEQ multiplex PCR, the TCRdb table keeps only in-frame clones and is missing some. This table holds about 300,000 clones, around 84% found once. This entry belongs to a study of blood T cell repertoires in COVID-19. Across the study: The cDNA or gDNA used as material had been derived from T cells, B-cell-depleted T cells, or PBMCs.

Enrolled through a virtual design, the participants were between roughly 18 and 90 years of age and came from under 25 US areas. The V and J ends lost 6 bases and 3 bases, in that order; junction bases with no gene match: 8. The CDR3 length is 14 residues. CDR1 and CDR2 from the germline V gene are SQVTM and ANQGSEA. The chain carries TRBV29-1 and TRBJ2-7; 10 nucleotides agree with TRBD1. The sequence was collected from a woman aged 18-29 years who had recovered from COVID-19. The material sequenced was PBMCs or T cells enriched from blood (not recorded which). The CDR3: CSVVGTGASYEQYF. The CDR3 DNA is TGCAGCGTCGTGGGGACAGGGGCAAGCTACGAGCAGTACTTC.